Below are 3 T cell receptor beta chains sequenced from a single sample in a study of T cell changes during pregnancy in multiple sclerosis. Here immunoSEQ multiplex PCR was the method, and the copy in TCRdb shows in-frame clones only, minus some. The sample consists of roughly 20,000 clones, roughly 91% of them appearing once. The sample here was CD8+ T cells from peripheral blood mononuclear cells, taken in the first trimester of pregnancy. Receptors were obtained from a female donor with multiple sclerosis, enrolled in a pregnancy study.

The genes are TRBV6-1 and TRBJ2-1, with TRBD2 as a possible D gene (6 bases). Trimming pared 1 base from V and 6 bases from J, leaving 13 bases between. CDR1 and CDR2 (germline): MNHNS, SASEGT. The CDR3 contains 15 residues. CDR3 loop: CASSEGPGEGNEQFF. The CDR3 coding sequence is TGTGCCAGCAGTGAAGGGCCGGGAGAAGGCAATGAGCAGTTCTTC.

V is TRBV30 and J is TRBJ2-2; 8 nucleotides match TRBD2. V shed 5 bases, J shed 6 bases, and the junction held 5 bases outside the gene matches. The CDR3 spans 13 residues. Germline CDR1 is GTSNPN and CDR2 is SVGIG (reference sequence). CDR3: CAWEAGDSGELFF. The CDR3 DNA sequence: TGTGCCTGGGAAGCGGGAGATTCCGGGGAGCTGTTTTTT.

The rearrangement joins TRBV5-4 to TRBJ2-1, with D perhaps matching TRBD2 (5 bases). V was cut by 6 bases and J by 8 bases, with 18 bases left in between. This CDR3 contains 14 residues. The germline V gene has CDR1 SGHNT and CDR2 YYREEE (reference sequence). The CDR3 bases are TGTGCCAGCATCAATGAGGGCCTTTCAGATGAGCAGTTCTTC. It translates to CASINEGLSDEQFF.